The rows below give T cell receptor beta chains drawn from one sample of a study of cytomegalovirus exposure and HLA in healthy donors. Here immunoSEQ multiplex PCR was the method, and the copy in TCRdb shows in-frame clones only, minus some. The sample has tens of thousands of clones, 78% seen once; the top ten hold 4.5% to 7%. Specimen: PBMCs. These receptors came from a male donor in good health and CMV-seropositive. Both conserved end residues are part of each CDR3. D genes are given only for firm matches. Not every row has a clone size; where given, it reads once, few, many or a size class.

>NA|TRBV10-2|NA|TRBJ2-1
CASSGSGYNEQFF
TGCGCCAGCAGCGGGAGTGGCTACAATGAGCAGTTCTTC
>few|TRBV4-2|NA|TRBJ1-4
CASSPSGMGSEKLFF
TGTGCCAGCAGCCCCTCGGGGATGGGTAGTGAAAAACTGTTTTTT
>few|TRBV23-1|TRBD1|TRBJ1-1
CVSSPGSRDRVGDTEAFF
TGCGTCAGCAGTCCTGGCTCCCGGGACAGGGTAGGAGACACTGAAGCTTTCTTT
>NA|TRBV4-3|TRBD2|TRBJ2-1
CASSHLLAGGLSNEQFF
TGCGCCAGCAGCCACCTACTAGCGGGGGGTCTCTCGAATGAGCAGTTCTTC
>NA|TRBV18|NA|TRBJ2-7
CAASDSAHYEQYF
TGTGCCGCATCCGACAGCGCCCACTACGAGCAGTACTTC
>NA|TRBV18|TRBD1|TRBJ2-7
CASSPGDRFFYEQYF
TGTGCCAGCTCACCCGGGGACAGATTTTTCTACGAGCAGTACTTC
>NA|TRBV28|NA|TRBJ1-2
CASSLLTVPSGYTF
TGTGCCAGCAGTTTATTGACAGTCCCGAGTGGCTACACCTTC
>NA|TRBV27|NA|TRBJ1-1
CASSYRPNTEAFF
TGTGCCAGCAGTTATCGTCCGAACACTGAAGCTTTCTTT
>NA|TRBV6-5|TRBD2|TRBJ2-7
CASSYSGLADYEQYF
TGTGCCAGCAGTTACTCAGGACTAGCGGATTACGAGCAGTACTTC
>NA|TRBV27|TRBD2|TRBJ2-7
CASSLSAGGHREQYF
TGTGCCAGCAGTTTATCGGCGGGGGGCCATCGCGAGCAGTACTTC
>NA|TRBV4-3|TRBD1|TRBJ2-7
CASSQDRGTGFKQYF
TGCGCCAGCAGCCAAGATCGGGGGACAGGGTTCAAGCAGTACTTC